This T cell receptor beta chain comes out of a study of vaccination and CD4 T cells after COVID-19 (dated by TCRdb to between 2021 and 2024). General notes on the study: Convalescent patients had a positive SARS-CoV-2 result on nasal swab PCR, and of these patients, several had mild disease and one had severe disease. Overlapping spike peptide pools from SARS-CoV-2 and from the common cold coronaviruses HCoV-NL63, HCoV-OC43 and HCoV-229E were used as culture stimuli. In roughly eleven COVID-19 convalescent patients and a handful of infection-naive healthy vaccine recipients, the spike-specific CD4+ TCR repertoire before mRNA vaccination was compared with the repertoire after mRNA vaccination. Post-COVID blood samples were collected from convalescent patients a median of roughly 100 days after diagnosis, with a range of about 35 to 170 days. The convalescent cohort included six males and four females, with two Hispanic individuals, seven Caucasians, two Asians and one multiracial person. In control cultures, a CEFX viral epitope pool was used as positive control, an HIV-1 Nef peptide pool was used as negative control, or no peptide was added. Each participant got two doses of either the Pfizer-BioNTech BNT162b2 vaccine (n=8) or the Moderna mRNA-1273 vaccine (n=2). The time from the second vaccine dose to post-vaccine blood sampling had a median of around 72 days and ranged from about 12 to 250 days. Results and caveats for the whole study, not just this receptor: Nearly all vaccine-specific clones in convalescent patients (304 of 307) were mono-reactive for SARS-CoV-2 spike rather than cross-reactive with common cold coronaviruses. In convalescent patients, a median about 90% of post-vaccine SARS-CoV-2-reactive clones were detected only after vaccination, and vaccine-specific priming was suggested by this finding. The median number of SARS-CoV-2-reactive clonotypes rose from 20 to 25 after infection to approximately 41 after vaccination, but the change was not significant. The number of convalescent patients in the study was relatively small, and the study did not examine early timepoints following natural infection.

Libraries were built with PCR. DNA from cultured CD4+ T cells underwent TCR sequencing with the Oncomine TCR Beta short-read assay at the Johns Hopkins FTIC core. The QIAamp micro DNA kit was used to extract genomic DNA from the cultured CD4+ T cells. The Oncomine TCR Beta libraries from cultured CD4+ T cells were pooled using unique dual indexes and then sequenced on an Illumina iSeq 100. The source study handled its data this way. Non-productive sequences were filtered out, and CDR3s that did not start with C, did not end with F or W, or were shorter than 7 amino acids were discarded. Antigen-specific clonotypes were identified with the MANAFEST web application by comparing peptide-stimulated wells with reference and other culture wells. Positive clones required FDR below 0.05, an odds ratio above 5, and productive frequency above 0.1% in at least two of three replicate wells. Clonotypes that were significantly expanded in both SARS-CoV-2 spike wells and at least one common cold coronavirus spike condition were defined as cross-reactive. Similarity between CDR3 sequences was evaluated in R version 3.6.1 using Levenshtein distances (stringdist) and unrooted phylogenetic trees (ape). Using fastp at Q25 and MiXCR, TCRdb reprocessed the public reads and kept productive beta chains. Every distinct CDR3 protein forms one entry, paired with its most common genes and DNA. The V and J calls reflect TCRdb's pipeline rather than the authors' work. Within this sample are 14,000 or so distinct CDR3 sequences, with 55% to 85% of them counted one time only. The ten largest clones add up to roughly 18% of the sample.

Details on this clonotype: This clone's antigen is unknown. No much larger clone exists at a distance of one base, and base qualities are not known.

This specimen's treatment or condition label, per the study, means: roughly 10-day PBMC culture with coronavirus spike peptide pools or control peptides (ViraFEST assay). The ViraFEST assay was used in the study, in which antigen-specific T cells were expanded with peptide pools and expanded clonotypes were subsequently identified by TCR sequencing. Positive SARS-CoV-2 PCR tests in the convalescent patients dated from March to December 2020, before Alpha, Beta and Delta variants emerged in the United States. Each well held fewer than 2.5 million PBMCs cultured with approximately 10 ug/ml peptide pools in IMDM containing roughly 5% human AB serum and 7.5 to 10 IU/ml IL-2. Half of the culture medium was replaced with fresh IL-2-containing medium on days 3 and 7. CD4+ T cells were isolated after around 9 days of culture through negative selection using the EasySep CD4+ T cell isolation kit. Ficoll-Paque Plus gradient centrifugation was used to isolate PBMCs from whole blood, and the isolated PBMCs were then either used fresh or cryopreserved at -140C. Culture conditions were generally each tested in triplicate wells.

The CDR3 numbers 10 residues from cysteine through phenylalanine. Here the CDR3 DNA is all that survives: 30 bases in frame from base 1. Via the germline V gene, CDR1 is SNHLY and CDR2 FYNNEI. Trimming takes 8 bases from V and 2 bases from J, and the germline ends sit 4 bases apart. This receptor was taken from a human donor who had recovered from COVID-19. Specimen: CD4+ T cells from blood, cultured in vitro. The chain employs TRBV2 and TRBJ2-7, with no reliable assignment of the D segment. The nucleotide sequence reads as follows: TGTGCCAGCGGGACCTACGAGCAGTACTTC. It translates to CASGTYEQYF.